This note documents a single T cell receptor (beta chain) sequence. This specimen comes from a study of blood T cell repertoires in COVID-19. Looked up from germline, CDR1 is MNHNS and CDR2 is SASEGT. V lost 2 bases, J lost 5 bases, and 12 bases lay in between. The CDR3 loop spans 15 amino acids. Using immunoSEQ multiplex PCR, the repertoire was profiled, and TCRdb retains in-frame clones only, with some absent. The sample has 400,000 to 550,000 clones, around 89% seen once; the top ten hold 4.3%. The chain is built from TRBV6-1 and TRBJ1-4, with D maybe TRBD1 (6 bases). Source material: peripheral blood. This clonotype was obtained from a young woman with acute or convalescent COVID-19. The CDR3 loop reads CASSEPGQLNEKLFF. The DNA of the CDR3 is TGTGCCAGCAGTGAACCAGGACAGCTGAATGAAAAACTGTTTTTT.